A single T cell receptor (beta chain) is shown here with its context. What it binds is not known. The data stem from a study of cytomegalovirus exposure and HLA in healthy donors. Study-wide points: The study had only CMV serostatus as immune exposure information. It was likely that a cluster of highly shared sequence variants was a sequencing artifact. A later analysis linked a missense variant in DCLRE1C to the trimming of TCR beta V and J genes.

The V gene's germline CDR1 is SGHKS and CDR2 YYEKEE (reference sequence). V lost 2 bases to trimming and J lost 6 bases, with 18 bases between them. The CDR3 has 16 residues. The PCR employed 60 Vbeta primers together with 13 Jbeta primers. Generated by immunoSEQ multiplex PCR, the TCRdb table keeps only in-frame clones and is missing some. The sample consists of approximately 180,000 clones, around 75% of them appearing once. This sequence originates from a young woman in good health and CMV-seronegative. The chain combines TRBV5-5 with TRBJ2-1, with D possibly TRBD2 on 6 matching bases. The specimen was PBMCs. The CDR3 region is CASSLRAGTSSNEQFF. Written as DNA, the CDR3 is TGTGCCAGCAGCTTACGGGCCGGGACTTCAAGCAATGAGCAGTTCTTC.